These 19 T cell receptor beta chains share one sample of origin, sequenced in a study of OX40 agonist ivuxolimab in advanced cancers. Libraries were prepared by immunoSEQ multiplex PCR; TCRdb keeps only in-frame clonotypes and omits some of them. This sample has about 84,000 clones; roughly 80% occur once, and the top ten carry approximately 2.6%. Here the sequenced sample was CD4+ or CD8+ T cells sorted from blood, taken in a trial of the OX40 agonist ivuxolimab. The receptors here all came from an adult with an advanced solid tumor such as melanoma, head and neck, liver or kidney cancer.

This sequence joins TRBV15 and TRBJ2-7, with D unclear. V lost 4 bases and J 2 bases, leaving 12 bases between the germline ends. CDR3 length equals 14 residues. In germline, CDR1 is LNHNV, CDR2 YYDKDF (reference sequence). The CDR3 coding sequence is TGTGCCACCAGCACCAGAACTGCCCCCTACGAGCAGTACTTC. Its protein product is CATSTRTAPYEQYF.

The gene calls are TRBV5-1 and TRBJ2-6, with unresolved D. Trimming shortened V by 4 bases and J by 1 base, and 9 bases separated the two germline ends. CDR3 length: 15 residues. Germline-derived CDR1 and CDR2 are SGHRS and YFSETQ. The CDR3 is CASSPLGSGANVLTF. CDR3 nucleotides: TGCGCCAGCAGCCCTCTTGGGTCTGGGGCCAACGTCCTGACTTTC.

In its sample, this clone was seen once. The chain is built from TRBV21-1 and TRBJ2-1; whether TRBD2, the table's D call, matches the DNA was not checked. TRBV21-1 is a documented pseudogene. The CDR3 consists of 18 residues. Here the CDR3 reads CASSKAEVGGCPYNEQFF. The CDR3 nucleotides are TGTGCCAGCAGCAAAGCCGAGGTGGGCGGGTGCCCCTACAATGAGCAGTTCTTC.

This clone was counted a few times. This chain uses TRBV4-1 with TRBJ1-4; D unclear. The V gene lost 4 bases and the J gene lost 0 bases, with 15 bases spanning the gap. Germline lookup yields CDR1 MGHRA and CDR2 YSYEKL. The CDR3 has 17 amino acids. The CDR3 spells CASSPRGSQATNEKLFF. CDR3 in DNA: TGCGCCAGCAGCCCCCGTGGCAGCCAGGCAACTAATGAAAAACTGTTTTTT.

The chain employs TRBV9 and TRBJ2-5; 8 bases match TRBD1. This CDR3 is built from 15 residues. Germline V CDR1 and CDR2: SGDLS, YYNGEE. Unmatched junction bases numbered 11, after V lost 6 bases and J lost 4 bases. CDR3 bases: TGTGCCAGCACCAGTCAGCAGGGGGCGGGAGAGACCCAGTACTTC. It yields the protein CASTSQQGAGETQYF.

The CDR3 spells CASSLGTTNYEQYV. The CDR3 bases are TGTGCCAGCAGCTTGGGGACTACCAACTACGAGCAGTACGTC. The chain couples TRBV7-9 to TRBJ2-7; 7 bases match TRBD2. This CDR3 comprises 14 residues. The germline gives CDR1 SEHNR, CDR2 FQNEAQ (reference sequence). The junction had 5 bases not matched to a gene; V was cut back by 3 bases and J by 3 bases.

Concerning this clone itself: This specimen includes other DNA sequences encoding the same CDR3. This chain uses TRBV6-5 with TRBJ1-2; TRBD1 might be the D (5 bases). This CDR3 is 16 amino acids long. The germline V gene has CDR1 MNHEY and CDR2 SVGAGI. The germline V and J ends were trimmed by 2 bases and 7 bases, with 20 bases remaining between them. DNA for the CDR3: TGTGCCAGCAGTTACGAGGGTCGTGGTGGGGCGGGTGGCTACACCTTC. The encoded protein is CASSYEGRGGAGGYTF.

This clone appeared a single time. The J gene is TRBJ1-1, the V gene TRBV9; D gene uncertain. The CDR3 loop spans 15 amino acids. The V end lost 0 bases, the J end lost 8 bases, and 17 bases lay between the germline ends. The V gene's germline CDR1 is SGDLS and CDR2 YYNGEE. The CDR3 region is CASSVGGGHRDEAFF. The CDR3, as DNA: TGTGCCAGCAGCGTAGGCGGAGGTCACCGTGACGAAGCTTTCTTT.

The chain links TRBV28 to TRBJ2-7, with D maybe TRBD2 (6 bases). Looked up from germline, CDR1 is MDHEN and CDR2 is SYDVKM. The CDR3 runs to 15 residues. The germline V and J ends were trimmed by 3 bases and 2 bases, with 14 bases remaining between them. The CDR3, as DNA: TGTGCCAGCAGTTTTAGTTGGGGGGAACCCTACGAGCAGTACGTC. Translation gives CASSFSWGEPYEQYV.

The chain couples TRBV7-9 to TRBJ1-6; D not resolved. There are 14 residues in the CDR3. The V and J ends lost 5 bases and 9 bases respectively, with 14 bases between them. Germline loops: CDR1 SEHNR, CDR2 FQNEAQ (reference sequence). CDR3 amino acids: CASSPNADGSPLHF. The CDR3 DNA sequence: TGTGCCAGCAGCCCGAACGCGGACGGTTCACCCCTCCACTTT.

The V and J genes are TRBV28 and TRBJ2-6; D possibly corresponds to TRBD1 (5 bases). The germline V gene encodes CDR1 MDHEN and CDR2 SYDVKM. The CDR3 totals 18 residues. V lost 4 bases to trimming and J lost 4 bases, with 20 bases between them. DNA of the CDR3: TGTGCCAGCAGTTCCATCCTAACAGGCCGCAAAGGGGCCAACGTCCTGACTTTC. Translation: CASSSILTGRKGANVLTF. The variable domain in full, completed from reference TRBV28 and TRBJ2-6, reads DVKVTQSSRYLVKRTGEKVFLECVQDMDHENMFWYRQDPGLGLRLIYFSYDVKMKEKGDIPEGYSVSREKKERFSLILESASTNQTSMYLCASSSILTGRKGANVLTFGAGSRLTVL.

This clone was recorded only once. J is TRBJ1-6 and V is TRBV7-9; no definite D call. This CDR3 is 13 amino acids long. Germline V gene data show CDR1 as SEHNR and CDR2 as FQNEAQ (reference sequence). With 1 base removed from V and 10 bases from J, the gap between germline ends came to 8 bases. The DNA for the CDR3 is TGTGCCAGCAGCTTAGGAGGGTGGTCACCCCTCCACTTT. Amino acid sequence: CASSLGGWSPLHF.

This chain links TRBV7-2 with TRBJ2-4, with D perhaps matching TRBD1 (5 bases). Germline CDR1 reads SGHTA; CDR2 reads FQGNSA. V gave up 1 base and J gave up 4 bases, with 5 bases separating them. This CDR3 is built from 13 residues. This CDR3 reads CASSLGQKNIQYF. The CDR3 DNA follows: TGTGCCAGCAGCTTAGGACAGAAAAACATTCAGTACTTC.

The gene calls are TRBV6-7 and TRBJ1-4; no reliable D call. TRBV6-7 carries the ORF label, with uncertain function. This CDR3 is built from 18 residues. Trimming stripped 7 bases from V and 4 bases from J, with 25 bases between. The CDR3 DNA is TGTGCCAGCATCCCTGCCCATCAGAACCAAGAAATTAATGAAAAACTGTTTTTT. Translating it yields CASIPAHQNQEINEKLFF.

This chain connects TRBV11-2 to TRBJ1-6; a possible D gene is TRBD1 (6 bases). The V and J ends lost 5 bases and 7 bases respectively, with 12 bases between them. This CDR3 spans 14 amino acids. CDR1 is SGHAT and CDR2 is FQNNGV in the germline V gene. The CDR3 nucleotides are TGTGCCAGCAGCCGCGGACAGTTAAATTCACCCCTCCACTTT. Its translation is CASSRGQLNSPLHF.

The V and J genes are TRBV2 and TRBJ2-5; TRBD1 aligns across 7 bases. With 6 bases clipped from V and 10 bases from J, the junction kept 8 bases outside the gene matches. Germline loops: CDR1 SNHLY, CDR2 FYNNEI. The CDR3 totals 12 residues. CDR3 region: CASRVQGMGQYF. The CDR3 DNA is TGTGCCAGCAGAGTACAGGGGATGGGCCAGTACTTC.

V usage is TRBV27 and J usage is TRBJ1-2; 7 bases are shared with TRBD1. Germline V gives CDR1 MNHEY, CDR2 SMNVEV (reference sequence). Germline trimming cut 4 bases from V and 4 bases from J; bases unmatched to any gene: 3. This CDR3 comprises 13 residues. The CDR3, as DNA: TGTGCCAGCAGTTCAGGGGGTAGCTATGGCTACACCTTC. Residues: CASSSGGSYGYTF.

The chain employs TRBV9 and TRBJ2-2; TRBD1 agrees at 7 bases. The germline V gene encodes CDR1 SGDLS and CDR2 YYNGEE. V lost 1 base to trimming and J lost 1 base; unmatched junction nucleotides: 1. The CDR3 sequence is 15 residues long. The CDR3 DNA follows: TGTGCCAGCAGCGTAACAGGGGAGAACACCGGGGAGCTGTTTTTT. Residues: CASSVTGENTGELFF.

Here the CDR3 reads CASSLGGATSGNTIYF. CDR3 in DNA: TGTGCCAGCAGCTTAGGAGGGGCGACCTCTGGAAACACCATATATTTT. This sequence joins TRBV7-6 and TRBJ1-3, with D perhaps matching TRBD1 (5 bases). V was cut by 1 base and J by 0 bases, with 10 bases left in between. The CDR3 totals 16 residues. Per germline, CDR1 SGHVS and CDR2 FNYEAQ.